The rows below give T cell receptor beta chains drawn from one sample of a study of T cells in Graves' hyperthyroidism and ophthalmopathy. From the multiplex PCR reads, TCRdb called clonotypes with MiXCR, one entry per CDR3 protein. The sample shows 300,000 to 400,000 distinct CDR3 sequences, 18% of them seen only once. Source material: blood. The receptors originated from a man between 18 and 35 years old with Graves' ophthalmopathy. Each CDR3 is given with its conserved first and last residue. The D gene is left open where the match is weak. Only some rows state a clone size, as once, few, many or a class for expanded clones.

CASSVGIGGQGAGELFF,TGTGCCAGCAGCGTAGGGATTGGTGGGCAGGGGGCCGGGGAGCTGTTTTTT,TRBJ2-2,-,TRBV9,TRBD1
CASRATRDRERNEQFF,TGTGCTAGCAGGGCCACCCGGGACAGGGAGAGAAATGAGCAGTTCTTC,TRBJ2-1,-,TRBV7-7,TRBD1
CASSGAGQAANYGYTF,TGTGCCAGCAGTGGGGCGGGCCAGGCGGCTAACTATGGCTACACCTTC,TRBJ1-2,many,TRBV28,-
CASRETGVGANVLTF,TGTGCCAGCAGAGAGACAGGGGTTGGGGCCAACGTCCTGACTTTC,TRBJ2-6,-,TRBV2,TRBD1
CASSLSWYFGGSGANVLTF,TGTGCCAGCAGTTTATCGTGGTATTTCGGGGGGTCTGGGGCCAACGTCCTGACTTTC,TRBJ2-6,few,TRBV27,TRBD2
CASSLLTGAEETQYF,TGTGCCAGCAGCTTACTGACAGGGGCCGAAGAGACCCAGTACTTC,TRBJ2-5,-,TRBV7-9,TRBD1
CASSALGTNSPLHF,TGTGCCAGCAGTGCTCTCGGGACAAATTCACCCCTCCACTTT,TRBJ1-6,-,TRBV6-1,-
CASSESFGRNQPQHF,TGTGCCAGCAGTGAAAGCTTTGGCCGAAATCAGCCCCAGCATTTT,TRBJ1-5,many,TRBV6-1,-
CASRAQGADYGYTF,TGTGCCAGTAGGGCCCAGGGGGCGGACTATGGCTACACCTTC,TRBJ1-2,-,TRBV19,TRBD1
CASSIAGASSYEQYF,TGTGCCAGTAGTATAGCAGGGGCCAGCTCCTACGAGCAGTACTTC,TRBJ2-7,-,TRBV19,-
CASSIATGGYNEQFF,TGTGCCAGTAGTATTGCGACGGGGGGGTACAATGAGCAGTTCTTC,TRBJ2-1,few,TRBV19,TRBD2
CASSLRGWVGITGELFF,TGTGCCAGCAGCTTAAGAGGTTGGGTGGGCATCACCGGGGAGCTGTTTTTT,TRBJ2-2,few,TRBV7-6,-
CASSPRAGQGAQAFF,TGTGCCAGCAGCCCCCGCGCGGGACAGGGGGCGCAGGCTTTCTTT,TRBJ1-1,many,TRBV3-1,TRBD1
CARSLGPNEQYF,TGTGCCCGCAGCTTAGGGCCAAACGAGCAGTACTTC,TRBJ2-7,-,TRBV7-6,-
CASSLDRRVEEKLFF,TGCGCCAGCAGCCTTGACAGGAGGGTTGAAGAAAAACTGTTTTTT,TRBJ1-4,-,TRBV4-1,-
CASSVDGTYEQYF,TGTGCCAGCAGCGTAGACGGAACCTACGAGCAGTACTTC,TRBJ2-7,many,TRBV9,-
CASTPGYTGELFF,TGTGCCAGCACCCCGGGTTACACCGGGGAGCTGTTTTTT,TRBJ2-2,few,TRBV6-1,-
CASSPRGVYNEQFF,TGTGCCAGTAGTCCGCGGGGGGTCTACAATGAGCAGTTCTTC,TRBJ2-1,few,TRBV19,TRBD2
CASSQDFRQTNEQYF,TGTGCCAGCAGCCAAGACTTCCGGCAGACCAACGAGCAGTACTTC,TRBJ2-7,many,TRBV3-1,-
CASSVPAGGRNEQFF,TGTGCCAGCAGTGTTCCAGCGGGGGGAAGAAATGAGCAGTTCTTC,TRBJ2-1,many,TRBV2,TRBD2
CASSPGRARGYTF,TGTGCCAGCAGCCCCGGCAGGGCGCGGGGCTACACCTTC,TRBJ1-2,-,TRBV6-1,-
CASSPRAENTEAFF,TGTGCCAGCAGTCCCCGGGCCGAGAACACTGAAGCTTTCTTT,TRBJ1-1,many,TRBV28,-
CASSLERGGHYEQYF,TGCGCCAGCAGCTTGGAGCGGGGGGGACACTACGAGCAGTACTTC,TRBJ2-7,few,TRBV5-1,TRBD2
CASSQDSRSTDTQYF,TGCGCCAGCAGCCAAGATTCCAGATCCACAGATACGCAGTATTTT,TRBJ2-3,-,TRBV4-1,-
CASRAGTGSTEAFF,TGTGCCAGCAGGGCCGGGACAGGGAGCACTGAAGCTTTCTTT,TRBJ1-1,many,TRBV2,TRBD1
CASSANKGPQHF,TGTGCCAGCAGTGCCAACAAAGGGCCCCAGCATTTT,TRBJ1-5,-,TRBV27,-
CATLPGGANEQFF,TGTGCCACACTACCGGGGGGGGCGAATGAGCAGTTCTTC,TRBJ2-1,-,TRBV10-3,TRBD2
CASSAHRDRDNSPLHF,TGTGCCAGCAGCGCCCACCGGGACAGGGATAATTCACCCCTCCACTTT,TRBJ1-6,-,TRBV2,TRBD1
CASRAQDRANYGYTF,TGTGCCAGCAGGGCCCAGGACAGGGCTAACTATGGCTACACCTTC,TRBJ1-2,many,TRBV2,TRBD1
CASSLGHNTGELFF,TGCGCCAGCAGTCTGGGACACAACACCGGGGAGCTGTTTTTT,TRBJ2-2,-,TRBV4-1,-